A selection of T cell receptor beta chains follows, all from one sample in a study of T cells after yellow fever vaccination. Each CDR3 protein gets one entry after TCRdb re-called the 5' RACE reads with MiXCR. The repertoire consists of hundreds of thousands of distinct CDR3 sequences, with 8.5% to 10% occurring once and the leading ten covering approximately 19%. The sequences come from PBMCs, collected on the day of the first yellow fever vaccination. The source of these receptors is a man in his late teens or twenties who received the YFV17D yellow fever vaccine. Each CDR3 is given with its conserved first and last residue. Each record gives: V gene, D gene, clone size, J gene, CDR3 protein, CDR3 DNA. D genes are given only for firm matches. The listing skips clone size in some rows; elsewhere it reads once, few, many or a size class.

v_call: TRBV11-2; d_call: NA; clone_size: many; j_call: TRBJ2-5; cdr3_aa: CASSLGGGRYF; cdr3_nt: TGTGCCAGCAGCTTAGGGGGCGGGCGGTACTTC
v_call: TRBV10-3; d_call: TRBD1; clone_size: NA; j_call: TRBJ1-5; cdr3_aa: CAISPGQGGGNQPQHF; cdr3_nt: TGTGCCATCAGCCCTGGACAGGGTGGCGGCAATCAGCCCCAGCATTTT
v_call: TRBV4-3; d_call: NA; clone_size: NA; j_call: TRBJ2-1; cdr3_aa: CASSQERATSSYNEQFF; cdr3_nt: TGCGCCAGCAGCCAAGAACGCGCTACCAGCTCCTACAATGAGCAGTTCTTC
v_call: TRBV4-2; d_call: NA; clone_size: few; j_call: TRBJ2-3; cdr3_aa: CASSQGGGVSSTDTQYF; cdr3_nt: TGTGCCAGCAGCCAGGGAGGGGGGGTTTCTAGCACAGATACGCAGTATTTT
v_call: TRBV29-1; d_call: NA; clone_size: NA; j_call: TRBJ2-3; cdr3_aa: CSVEDHRDTQYF; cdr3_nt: TGCAGCGTCGAGGACCACAGGGATACGCAGTATTTT
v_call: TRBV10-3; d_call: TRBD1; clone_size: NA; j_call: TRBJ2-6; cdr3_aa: CAIRGQGTGANVLTF; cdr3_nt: TGTGCCATCAGAGGACAGGGGACTGGGGCCAACGTCCTGACTTTC
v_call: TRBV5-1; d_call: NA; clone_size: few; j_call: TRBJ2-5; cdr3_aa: CASSPDGPWAQYF; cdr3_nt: TGCGCCAGCAGCCCGGACGGCCCCTGGGCCCAGTACTTC
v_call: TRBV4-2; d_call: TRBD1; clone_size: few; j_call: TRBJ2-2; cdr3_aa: CASSHVQGVNTGELFF; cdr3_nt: TGTGCCAGCAGCCATGTACAGGGGGTGAACACCGGGGAGCTGTTTTTT
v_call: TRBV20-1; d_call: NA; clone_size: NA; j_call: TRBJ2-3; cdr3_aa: CSAGSSSTDTQYF; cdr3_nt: TGCAGTGCGGGCTCGTCTAGCACAGATACGCAGTATTTT
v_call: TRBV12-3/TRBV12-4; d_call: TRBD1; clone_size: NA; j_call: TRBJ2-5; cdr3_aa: CASANARGRVETQYF; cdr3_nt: TGTGCCAGCGCCAACGCCAGGGGGCGTGTGGAGACCCAGTACTTC
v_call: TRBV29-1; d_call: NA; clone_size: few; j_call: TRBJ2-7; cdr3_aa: CSVEAGDVYEQYF; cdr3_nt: TGCAGCGTTGAGGCAGGGGATGTTTACGAGCAGTACTTC
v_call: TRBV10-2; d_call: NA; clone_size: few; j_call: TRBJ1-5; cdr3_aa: CARSRTDSNQPQHF; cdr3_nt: TGCGCCAGGAGTCGGACAGATAGCAATCAGCCCCAGCATTTT
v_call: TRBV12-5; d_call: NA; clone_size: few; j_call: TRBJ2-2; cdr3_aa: CASGLTPGTGELFF; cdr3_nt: TGTGCTAGTGGTTTGACCCCAGGTACCGGGGAGCTGTTTTTT
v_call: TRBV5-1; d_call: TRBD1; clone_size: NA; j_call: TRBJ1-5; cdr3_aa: CASSLRQGSQPQHF; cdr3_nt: TGCGCCAGCAGCTTGCGACAGGGGAGTCAGCCCCAGCATTTT
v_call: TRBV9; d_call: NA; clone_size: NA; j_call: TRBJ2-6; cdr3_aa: CASRGFGANVLTF; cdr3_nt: TGTGCCAGCCGCGGGTTCGGGGCCAACGTCCTGACTTTC
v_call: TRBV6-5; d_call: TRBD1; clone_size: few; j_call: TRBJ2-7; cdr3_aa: CASSYLGQGYGNEQYF; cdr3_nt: TGTGCCAGCAGTTACTTGGGACAGGGGTATGGTAACGAGCAGTACTTC
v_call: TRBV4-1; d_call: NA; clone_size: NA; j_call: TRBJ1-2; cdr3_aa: CASSQDPMGGSYGYTF; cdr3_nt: TGCGCCAGCAGCCAAGATCCAATGGGGGGGAGCTATGGCTACACCTTC
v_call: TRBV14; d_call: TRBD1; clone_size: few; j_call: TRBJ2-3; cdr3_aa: CASSQAYRDRGRDTQYF; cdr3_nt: TGTGCCAGCAGCCAAGCCTACCGGGACAGGGGAAGAGATACGCAGTATTTT
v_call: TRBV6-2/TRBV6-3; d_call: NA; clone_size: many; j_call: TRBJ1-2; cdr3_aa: CASSSRWGNYGYTF; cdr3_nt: TGTGCCAGCAGTTCGAGATGGGGGAACTATGGCTACACCTTC
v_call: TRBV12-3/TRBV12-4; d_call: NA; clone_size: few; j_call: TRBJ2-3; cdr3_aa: CASSGGPREALDTQYF; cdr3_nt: TGTGCCAGCAGTGGGGGGCCTCGAGAGGCGTTAGATACGCAGTATTTT
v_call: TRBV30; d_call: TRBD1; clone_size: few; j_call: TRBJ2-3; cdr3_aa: CAWSVETGTDTQYF; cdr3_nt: TGTGCCTGGAGTGTAGAGACAGGGACAGATACGCAGTATTTT
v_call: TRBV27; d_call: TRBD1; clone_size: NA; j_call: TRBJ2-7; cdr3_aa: CASSLIGDRAYEQYF; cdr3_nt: TGTGCCAGCAGTTTAATAGGGGACAGGGCCTACGAGCAGTACTTC
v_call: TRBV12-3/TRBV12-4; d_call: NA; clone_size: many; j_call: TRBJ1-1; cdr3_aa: CASSLNAGNTEAFF; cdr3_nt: TGTGCCAGCAGTTTAAATGCGGGGAACACTGAAGCTTTCTTT
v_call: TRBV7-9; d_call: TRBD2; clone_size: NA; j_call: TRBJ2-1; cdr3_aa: CASSPRTSGGPEQFF; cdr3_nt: TGTGCCAGCAGTCCTAGGACTAGCGGGGGGCCTGAGCAGTTCTTC
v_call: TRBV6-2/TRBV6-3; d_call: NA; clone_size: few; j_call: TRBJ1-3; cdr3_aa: CASNRGPARGGNTIYF; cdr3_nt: TGTGCCAGCAACCGAGGACCCGCGAGGGGTGGAAACACCATATATTTT
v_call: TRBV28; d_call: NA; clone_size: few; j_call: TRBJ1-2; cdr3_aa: CASSRQENYGYTF; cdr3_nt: TGTGCCAGCAGCCGACAGGAGAACTATGGCTACACCTTC
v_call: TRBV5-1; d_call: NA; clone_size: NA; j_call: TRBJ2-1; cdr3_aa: CASSWGLVGSYNEQFF; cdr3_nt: TGCGCCAGCAGCTGGGGGTTGGTCGGCTCCTACAATGAGCAGTTCTTC
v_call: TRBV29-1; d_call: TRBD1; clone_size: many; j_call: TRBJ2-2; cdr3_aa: CSAGTGGGTGELFF; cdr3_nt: TGCAGCGCCGGGACAGGGGGTGGAACCGGGGAGCTGTTTTTT
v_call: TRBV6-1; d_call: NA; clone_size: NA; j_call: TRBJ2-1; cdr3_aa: CASSVQGSSYNEQFF; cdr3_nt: TGTGCCAGCAGCGTACAGGGAAGCTCCTACAATGAGCAGTTCTTC
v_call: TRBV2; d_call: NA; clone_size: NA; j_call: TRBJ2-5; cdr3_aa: CASSERRQTETQYF; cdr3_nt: TGTGCCAGCAGTGAACGTCGGCAGACGGAGACCCAGTACTTC
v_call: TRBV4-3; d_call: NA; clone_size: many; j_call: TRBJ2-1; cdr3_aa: CASSQGTSSYNEQFF; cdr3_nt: TGCGCCAGCAGCCAAGGCACGAGCTCCTACAATGAGCAGTTCTTC
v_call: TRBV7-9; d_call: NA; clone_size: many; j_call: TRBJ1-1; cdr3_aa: CASSLLPGTEAFF; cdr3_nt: TGTGCCAGCAGCTTATTGCCAGGCACTGAAGCTTTCTTT
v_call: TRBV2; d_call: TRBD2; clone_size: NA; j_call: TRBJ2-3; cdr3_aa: CASSESTSGGGSQYF; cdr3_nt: TGTGCCAGCAGTGAATCGACTAGCGGGGGGGGTTCGCAGTATTTT
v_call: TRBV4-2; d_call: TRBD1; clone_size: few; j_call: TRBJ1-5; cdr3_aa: CASSQAGAGGGGNQPQHF; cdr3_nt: TGTGCCAGCAGCCAAGCGGGGGCAGGGGGAGGCGGCAATCAGCCCCAGCATTTT
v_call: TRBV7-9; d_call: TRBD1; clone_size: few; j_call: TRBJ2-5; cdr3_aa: CASSLLGHDRDQETQYF; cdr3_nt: TGTGCCAGCAGCTTGTTGGGGCATGACAGGGACCAAGAGACCCAGTACTTC
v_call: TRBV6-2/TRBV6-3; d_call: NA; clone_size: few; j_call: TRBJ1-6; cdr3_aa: CASSYVGEASPLHF; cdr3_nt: TGTGCCAGCAGTTACGTCGGGGAGGCTTCACCCCTCCACTTT
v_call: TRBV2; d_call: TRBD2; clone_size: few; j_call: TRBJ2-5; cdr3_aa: CASSEGTSQETQYF; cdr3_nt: TGTGCCAGCAGTGAAGGGACTAGCCAAGAGACCCAGTACTTC
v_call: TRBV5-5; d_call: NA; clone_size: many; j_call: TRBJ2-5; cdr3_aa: CASSPPWGETQYF; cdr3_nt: TGTGCCAGCAGCCCTCCGTGGGGAGAGACCCAGTACTTC
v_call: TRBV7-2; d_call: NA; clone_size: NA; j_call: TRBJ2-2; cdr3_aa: CASTFRRDTGELFF; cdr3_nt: TGTGCCAGCACCTTTCGACGAGACACCGGGGAGCTGTTTTTT
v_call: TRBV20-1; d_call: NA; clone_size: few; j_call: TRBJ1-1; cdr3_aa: CSARDRIANTEAFF; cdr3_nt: TGCAGTGCTAGAGATAGGATAGCGAACACTGAAGCTTTCTTT
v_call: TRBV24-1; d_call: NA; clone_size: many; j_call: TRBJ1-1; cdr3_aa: CATSDLRGEAFF; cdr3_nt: TGTGCCACCAGTGACCTCAGGGGAGAAGCTTTCTTT
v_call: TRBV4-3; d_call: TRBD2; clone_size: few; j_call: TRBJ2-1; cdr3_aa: CASSQFYGLAGEDEQFF; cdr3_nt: TGCGCCAGCAGCCAATTTTACGGACTAGCGGGGGAGGATGAGCAGTTCTTC
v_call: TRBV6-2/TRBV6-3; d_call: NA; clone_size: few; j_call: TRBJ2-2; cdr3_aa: CASSPGRNTGELFF; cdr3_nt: TGTGCCAGCAGCCCGGGACGGAACACCGGGGAGCTGTTTTTT
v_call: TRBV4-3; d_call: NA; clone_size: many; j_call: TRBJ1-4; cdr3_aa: CASSLSPGTEGEKLFF; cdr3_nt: TGCGCCAGCAGCCTCTCGCCCGGGACGGAGGGTGAAAAACTGTTTTTT
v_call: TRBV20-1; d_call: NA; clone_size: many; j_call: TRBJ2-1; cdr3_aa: CSANPHADSYNEQFF; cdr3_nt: TGCAGTGCTAATCCTCATGCCGACAGCTACAATGAGCAGTTCTTC
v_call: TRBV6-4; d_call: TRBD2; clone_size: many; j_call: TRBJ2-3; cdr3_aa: CASSDSGGATDTQYF; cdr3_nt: TGTGCCAGCAGTGACAGCGGGGGGGCCACAGATACGCAGTATTTT
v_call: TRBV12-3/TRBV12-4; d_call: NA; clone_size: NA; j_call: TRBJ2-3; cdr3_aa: CASTTGHLNTDTQYF; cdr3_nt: TGTGCCAGCACCACGGGACACCTCAACACAGATACGCAGTATTTT
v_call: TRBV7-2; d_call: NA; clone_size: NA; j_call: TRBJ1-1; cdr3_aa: CASSTVWLNTEAFF; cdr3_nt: TGTGCCAGCAGCACCGTCTGGCTGAACACTGAAGCTTTCTTT
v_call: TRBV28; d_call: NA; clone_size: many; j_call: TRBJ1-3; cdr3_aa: CASSTGPSSGNTIYF; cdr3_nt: TGTGCCAGCTCGACGGGGCCGAGCTCTGGAAACACCATATATTTT